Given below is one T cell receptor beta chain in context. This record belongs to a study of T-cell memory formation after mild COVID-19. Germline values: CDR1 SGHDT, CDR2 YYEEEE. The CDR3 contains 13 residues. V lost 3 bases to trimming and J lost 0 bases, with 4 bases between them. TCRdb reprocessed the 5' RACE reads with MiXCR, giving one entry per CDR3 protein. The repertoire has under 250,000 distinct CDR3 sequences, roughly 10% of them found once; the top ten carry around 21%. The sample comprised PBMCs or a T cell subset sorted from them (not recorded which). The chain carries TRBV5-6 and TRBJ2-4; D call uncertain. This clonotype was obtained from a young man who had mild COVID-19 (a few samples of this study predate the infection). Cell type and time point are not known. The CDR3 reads CASSYEAKNIQYF. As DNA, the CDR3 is TGTGCCAGCAGCTATGAAGCCAAAAACATTCAGTACTTC.